The 6 T cell receptor beta chains listed next were all sequenced from one sample in a study of PD-1 blockade in mismatch repair-deficient tumors. This table comes from immunoSEQ multiplex PCR, and its TCRdb copy is limited to in-frame clones, with some not included. Of 100,000 or so clones listed, approximately 83% are singletons. Source: peripheral blood, taken about 36 weeks after starting pembrolizumab. Receptor source: an adult with mismatch repair-deficient cancer.

This clone has a handful of counts. The J gene is TRBJ1-2, the V gene TRBV5-5; a possible D gene is TRBD1 (6 bases). The CDR3 is made up of 17 amino acids. Germline CDR1 reads SGHKS; CDR2 reads YYEKEE (reference sequence). V dropped 0 bases and J dropped 7 bases, with 22 bases sitting between them. In nucleotides, the CDR3 is TGTGCCAGCAGCTTGGAGGAGGGGACACCAGCTGGGAGTGGCTACACCTTC. Its protein is CASSLEEGTPAGSGYTF.

This clone was counted between two and nine times. The J gene is TRBJ2-7, the V gene TRBV4-1; tentatively, D is TRBD1 (6 bases). With 2 bases removed from V and 0 bases from J, the gap between germline ends came to 8 bases. In germline, CDR1 is MGHRA, CDR2 YSYEKL. The CDR3 covers 14 residues. The CDR3 nucleotides read TGCGCCAGCAGCCAACCAGGGGCCTCCTACGAGCAGTACTTC. Translating gives CASSQPGASYEQYF.

On this clone itself: The same CDR3 arises from other DNA sequences in this sample as well. The chain joins TRBV5-6 to TRBJ2-3; the D is unclear. Germline CDR1 SGHDT, CDR2 YYEEEE. The V gene lost 0 bases and the J gene lost 4 bases, with 3 bases spanning the gap. This CDR3 is 12 amino acids long. CDR3 protein: CASSLGSDTQYF. The CDR3 DNA is TGTGCCAGCAGCTTGGGGTCAGATACGCAGTATTTT.

This chain links TRBV18 with TRBJ1-5, with TRBD1 as a possible D gene (5 bases). The V end was cut by 3 bases, the J end by 0 bases, with 12 bases between. CDR3 length: 16 amino acids. Germline values: CDR1 KGHSH, CDR2 LQKENI. The CDR3 here is CASSPGGAYSNQPQHF. In DNA form, the CDR3 reads TGTGCCAGCTCACCGGGTGGGGCGTATAGCAATCAGCCCCAGCATTTT. Based on the CDR3 plus reference TRBV18 and TRBJ1-5, the full variable domain is NAGVMQNPRHLVRRRGQEARLRCSPMKGHSHVYWYRQLPEEGLKFMVYLQKENIIDESGMPKERFSAEFPKEGPSILRIQQVVRGDSAAYFCASSPGGAYSNQPQHFGDGTRLSIL.

V usage is TRBV28 and J usage is TRBJ1-1, with a possible D match to TRBD1 (5 bases). Germline CDR1 is MDHEN and CDR2 is SYDVKM. The CDR3 consists of 15 residues. Trimming pared 2 bases from V and 0 bases from J, leaving 10 bases between. CDR3 in DNA: TGTGCCAGCAGTTTAGCAGGGACGGTGAACACTGAAGCTTTCTTT. Amino acid sequence: CASSLAGTVNTEAFF.

V is TRBV19 and J is TRBJ1-2; D ambiguous. The length of the CDR3 is 15 residues. The germline V gene encodes CDR1 LNHDA and CDR2 SQIVND (reference sequence). V lost 2 bases and J lost 4, with 14 bases in between. Here the CDR3 reads CASSITAGGGYGYTF. The DNA for the CDR3 is TGTGCCAGTAGTATAACGGCGGGAGGTGGCTATGGCTACACCTTC. Complete variable domain (other parts from reference TRBV19 and TRBJ1-2): DGGITQSPKYLFRKEGQNVTLSCEQNLNHDAMYWYRQDPGQGLRLIYYSQIVNDFQKGDIAEGYSVSREKKESFPLTVTSAQKNPTAFYLCASSITAGGGYGYTFGSGTRLTVV.